The 15 T cell receptor beta chains below all came from one sample that was sequenced in a study of CD8 T cells in ankylosing spondylitis. TCRdb ran MiXCR on the 5' RACE reads and lists one entry per CDR3 protein. The sample lists 150,000 to 200,000 distinct CDR3 sequences; about an eighth were seen once. The sample comprised blood, either unsorted or a sorted T cell fraction (not recorded which). These receptors were taken from a female donor with ankylosing spondylitis or in good health (not recorded which).

This clonotype was observed many times. The chain couples TRBV19 to TRBJ1-1; no clear D gene. Germline-derived CDR1 and CDR2 are LNHDA and SQIVND (reference sequence). The CDR3 covers 13 residues. Trimming took 5 bases from V and 6 from J, leaving 13 bases between them. CDR3 sequence: CASSPFSGAEAFF. DNA for the CDR3: TGTGCCAGTAGTCCTTTCTCGGGCGCTGAAGCTTTCTTT.

This clonotype came up a few times. The chain joins TRBV18 to TRBJ1-1; 8 bases are shared with TRBD1. Trimming cost V 6 bases and J 4 bases; bases outside gene matches: 13. The CDR3 is 16 amino acids. Germline V gene data show CDR1 as KGHSH and CDR2 as LQKENI. DNA of the CDR3: TGTGCCAGCTCCCGGGAACTAGCAGGGGGCAGCACTGAAGCTTTCTTT. Its protein product is CASSRELAGGSTEAFF.

The V call is TRBV7-2, the J call TRBJ1-1; no clear D. V dropped 1 base and J dropped 1 base, with 10 bases sitting between them. This CDR3 contains 15 residues. The germline gives CDR1 SGHTA, CDR2 FQGNSA. CDR3 nucleotide sequence: TGTGCCAGCAGCTTAGATCGGGCCCAGAACACTGAAGCTTTCTTT. Amino acid sequence: CASSLDRAQNTEAFF.

This clonotype was seen repeatedly, ten times or more. The chain is built from TRBV5-1 and TRBJ2-2; either TRBD1 or TRBD2 may fit D (5 bases each). V lost 4 bases, J lost 3 bases, and 13 bases lay in between. CDR1 is SGHRS and CDR2 is YFSETQ in the germline V gene. There are 15 residues in the CDR3. The CDR3 region has the DNA TGCGCCAGCAGCATGACGGGACCGGACACCGGGGAGCTGTTTTTT. Translation gives CASSMTGPDTGELFF.

The sample holds a few counts of this clonotype. The chain links TRBV6-4 to TRBJ2-1; D gene ambiguous. CDR3 length equals 16 residues. Germline loops: CDR1 MRHNA, CDR2 SNTAGT. V was clipped by 5 bases and J by 7 bases, with 21 bases between them. Here the CDR3 reads CASSPEDGIGFNEQFF. The CDR3 nucleotides are TGTGCCAGCAGTCCCGAGGACGGTATCGGGTTTAATGAGCAGTTCTTC.

This clonotype appeared many times. This chain links TRBV4-1 with TRBJ2-7, with D perhaps matching TRBD1 (5 bases). The V and J ends lost 1 base and 3 bases respectively, with 16 bases between them. This CDR3 is built from 16 residues. Looked up from germline, CDR1 is MGHRA and CDR2 is YSYEKL. The CDR3 loop reads CASSQGGAGSGYEQYF. The CDR3 nucleotides are TGCGCCAGCAGCCAAGGGGGCGCAGGCTCTGGCTACGAGCAGTACTTC.

The sample holds many counts of this clonotype. This chain connects TRBV28 to TRBJ2-7, with 9 bases lining up with TRBD2. The V gene end was trimmed by 1 base and the J gene end by 0 bases; junction bases not matched to a gene: 16. This CDR3 has 20 residues. Germline V gene data show CDR1 as MDHEN and CDR2 as SYDVKM. CDR3 coding DNA: TGTGCCAGCAGTTTATTAGGCCTAGCGGGGACCACACTAGGCTCCTACGAGCAGTACTTC. Translated: CASSLLGLAGTTLGSYEQYF.

This clonotype was recorded a few times. This chain joins TRBV11-2 and TRBJ2-2, with 12 bases matching TRBD2. With V trimmed by 4 bases and J by 2 bases, 11 bases remained unmatched. Germline assignment: CDR1 SGHAT and CDR2 FQNNGV. The CDR3 is 19 amino acids. The CDR3 reads CASSSPGTSGLSNTGELFF. CDR3 coding DNA: TGTGCCAGCAGCTCCCCCGGGACTAGCGGGCTTTCAAACACCGGGGAGCTGTTTTTT.

This clonotype was detected many times. The V call is TRBV5-4, the J call TRBJ2-3; 8 bases are a match to TRBD2. From germline, CDR1 is SGHNT and CDR2 YYREEE (reference sequence). V lost 3 bases, J lost 3 bases, and 3 bases stayed unmatched. The CDR3 contains 14 residues. The CDR3 is CASSYSGTTDTQYF. CDR3 in DNA: TGTGCCAGCAGCTATAGCGGGACGACAGATACGCAGTATTTT. Using reference TRBV5-4 and TRBJ2-3 for the parts outside the CDR3, the full variable domain is ETGVTQSPTHLIKTRGQQVTLRCSSQSGHNTVSWYQQALGQGPQFIFQYYREEENGRGNFPPRFSGLQFPNYSSELNVNALELDDSALYLCASSYSGTTDTQYFGPGTRLTVL.

The rearrangement links TRBV11-2 to TRBJ2-5, with D perhaps given as TRBD1 or TRBD2 (5 bases each). The germline V and J ends were trimmed by 0 bases and 5 bases, with 22 bases remaining between them. From germline, CDR1 is SGHAT and CDR2 FQNNGV. The CDR3 has 18 amino acids. The CDR3 protein is CASSLENSGADRLETQYF. The DNA for the CDR3 is TGTGCCAGCAGCTTAGAGAACTCCGGGGCCGACAGACTGGAGACCCAGTACTTC.

The chain has TRBV6-2 or TRBV6-3 and TRBJ2-7; 7 bases are shared with TRBD1. Germline-derived CDR1 and CDR2 are MNHEY and SVGEGT. Trimming removed 6 bases from V and 2 bases from J; junction bases left unmatched: 4. The CDR3 has 13 residues. CDR3 protein: CASSRQGPYEQYF. In nucleotides, the CDR3 is TGTGCCAGCAGCAGACAGGGCCCCTACGAGCAGTACTTC.

This clonotype was seen at least ten times. The chain employs TRBV29-1 and TRBJ2-7; 10 nucleotides line up with TRBD2. The CDR3 is made up of 14 amino acids. J was trimmed by 8 bases and V by 5 bases; bases with no gene match: 12. Germline V CDR1 and CDR2: SQVTM, ANQGSEA. This CDR3 is CSVHPIAGGGKQYF. DNA for the CDR3: TGCAGCGTTCACCCCATAGCGGGGGGAGGCAAGCAGTACTTC.

The rearrangement links TRBV7-9 to TRBJ2-1; D ambiguous. This CDR3 has 10 amino acids. Trimming took 6 bases from V and 7 from J, leaving 4 bases between them. The germline CDR1 and CDR2 sequences are SEHNR and FQNEAQ (reference sequence). CDR3 in DNA: TGTGCCAGCAGTTGGAATGAGCAGTTCTTC. Amino acid sequence: CASSWNEQFF.

The chain combines TRBV28 with TRBJ1-1; D perhaps matches TRBD1 (5 bases). The CDR3 is 14 residues long. Germline V lookup: CDR1 MDHEN, CDR2 SYDVKM. Trimming removed 2 bases from V and 4 bases from J, with 11 bases in between. CDR3 loop: CASSLPHGGTEAFF. The CDR3 DNA sequence: TGTGCCAGCAGTTTACCCCATGGGGGCACTGAAGCTTTCTTT.

This clonotype was counted between two and nine times. This sequence joins TRBV6-2 or TRBV6-3 and TRBJ2-1, with 8 bases aligning to TRBD2. Per germline, CDR1 MNHEY and CDR2 SVGEGT. This CDR3 is 20 amino acids long. Unmatched junction bases numbered 17, after V lost 0 bases and J lost 4 bases. The CDR3 spells CASSYSTGLVRANAYNEQFF. The DNA for the CDR3 is TGTGCCAGCAGTTACTCTACGGGACTAGTACGGGCGAACGCTTACAATGAGCAGTTCTTC.